This TCR beta chain originates from a study of vaccination and CD4 T cells after COVID-19. In the study overall: Each convalescent patient was PCR positive for SARS-CoV-2 on nasal swab; under ten cases were mild and one severe. The post-vaccine samples came a median around 71 days after dose two (range 14 to 241). Overall study findings and caveats: Only after vaccination were a median approximately 85% of convalescents' reactive clones seen. Convalescent patients had 304 of 307 vaccine-specific clones showing spike mono-reactivity.

MiXCR, applied by TCRdb to the PCR reads, yields one record per CDR3 protein. The sample has about 18,000 distinct CDR3 sequences, roughly 64% seen once. Trimming left V 5 bases short and J 8 bases short, with 22 bases between. The CDR3 consists of 17 residues. With regard to this clonotype: The antigen is undetermined.

The specimen was CD4+ T cells from blood, collected after SARS-CoV-2 vaccination. The rearrangement uses TRBV23-1 and TRBJ1-6; TRBD1 is a possible D gene (5 bases). TRBV23-1 is an ORF; its function is uncertain. The receptor comes from a human donor who had recovered from COVID-19. This chain's CDR3 is CASSSRPGTFWDSPLHF. The DNA for the CDR3 is TGCGCCAGCAGTTCCCGCCCCGGGACCTTCTGGGATTCACCCCTCCACTTT.